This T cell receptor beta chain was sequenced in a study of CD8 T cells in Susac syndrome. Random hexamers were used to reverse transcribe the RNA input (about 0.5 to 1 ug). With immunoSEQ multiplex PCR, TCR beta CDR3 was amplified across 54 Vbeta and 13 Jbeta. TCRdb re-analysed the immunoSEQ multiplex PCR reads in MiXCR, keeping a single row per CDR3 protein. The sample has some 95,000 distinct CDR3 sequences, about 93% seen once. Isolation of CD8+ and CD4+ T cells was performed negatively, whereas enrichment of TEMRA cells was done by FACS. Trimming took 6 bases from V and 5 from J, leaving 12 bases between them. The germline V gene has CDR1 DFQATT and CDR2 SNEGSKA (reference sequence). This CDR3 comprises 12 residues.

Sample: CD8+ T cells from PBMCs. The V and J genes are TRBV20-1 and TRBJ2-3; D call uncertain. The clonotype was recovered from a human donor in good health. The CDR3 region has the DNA TGCAGTGCCCCCCTGCCCTTAGATACGCAGTATTTT. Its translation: CSAPLPLDTQYF.